This entry describes one T cell receptor beta chain. These data originate in a study of shared clonotypes between healthy human individuals. The CDR3 is 18 amino acids. Germline CDR1 is LNHDA and CDR2 is SQIVND (reference sequence). Sequenced by immunoSEQ multiplex PCR; TCRdb stores in-frame clones only, minus some. The sample lists 2 million or so clones, approximately 95% occurring once. It was CD45RO-negative cells, positively selected for CCR7, that made up naive CD8 cells, with terminally differentiated effector memory CD45RA+ cells excluded. The clonotype was recovered from a man between 18 and 35 years old in good health. Sequenced: naive CD8+ T cells sorted from blood. This rearrangement joins TRBV19 to TRBJ1-3; TRBD1 matches 8 bases. The CDR3 here is CARLPGQGALTGGNTIYF. CDR3 nucleotide sequence: TGTGCAAGATTGCCCGGGCAGGGGGCGCTGACGGGAGGAAACACCATATATTTT.